The clone carrying this T cell receptor (beta chain) was detected only once. Its antigen remains unknown. CDR1 and CDR2 (germline): SEHNR, FQNEAQ (reference sequence). V lost 4 bases to trimming and J lost 0 bases, with 14 bases between them. This CDR3 is built from 16 residues. This record comes from a study of shared clonotypes between healthy human individuals. For the study at large: Three plates were used per donor for CD4 naive, three for CD4 memory, two for CD8 naive and one for CD8 memory. Regarding the study as a whole: Some clonotypes were shared by all four sorted-subset donors, while others were not shared. The non-shared ones had lower generation probabilities than the shared ones. Sorted-subset sequencing, rarefaction showed, was incomplete despite large depth.

Naivety among CD8 cells was defined by CD45RO negativity and positive CCR7 selection, thereby excluding terminally differentiated effector memory CD45RA+ cells. Authors' data handling: From ImmunoSEQ came sequences covering only the junction and carrying no quality scores, so filtering differed. Measured with immunoSEQ multiplex PCR; TCRdb has only the in-frame clones, and not every one. V, J and clone size derive from that table, while D and trimming were established from the DNA sequence. The top ten hold approximately 1.7% of the sample, which has about 2.2 million clones, roughly 91% seen once.

The specimen was naive CD8+ T cells from PBMCs. This TCR was sampled from a man younger than 30 in good health. Some clones in this sample may be carry-over from other donors' samples. This chain links TRBV7-9 with TRBJ2-3, with D unclear. DNA of the CDR3: TGTGCCAGCAGCTCCCAGGCCGCGAAAAGCACAGATACGCAGTATTTT. It translates to CASSSQAAKSTDTQYF.